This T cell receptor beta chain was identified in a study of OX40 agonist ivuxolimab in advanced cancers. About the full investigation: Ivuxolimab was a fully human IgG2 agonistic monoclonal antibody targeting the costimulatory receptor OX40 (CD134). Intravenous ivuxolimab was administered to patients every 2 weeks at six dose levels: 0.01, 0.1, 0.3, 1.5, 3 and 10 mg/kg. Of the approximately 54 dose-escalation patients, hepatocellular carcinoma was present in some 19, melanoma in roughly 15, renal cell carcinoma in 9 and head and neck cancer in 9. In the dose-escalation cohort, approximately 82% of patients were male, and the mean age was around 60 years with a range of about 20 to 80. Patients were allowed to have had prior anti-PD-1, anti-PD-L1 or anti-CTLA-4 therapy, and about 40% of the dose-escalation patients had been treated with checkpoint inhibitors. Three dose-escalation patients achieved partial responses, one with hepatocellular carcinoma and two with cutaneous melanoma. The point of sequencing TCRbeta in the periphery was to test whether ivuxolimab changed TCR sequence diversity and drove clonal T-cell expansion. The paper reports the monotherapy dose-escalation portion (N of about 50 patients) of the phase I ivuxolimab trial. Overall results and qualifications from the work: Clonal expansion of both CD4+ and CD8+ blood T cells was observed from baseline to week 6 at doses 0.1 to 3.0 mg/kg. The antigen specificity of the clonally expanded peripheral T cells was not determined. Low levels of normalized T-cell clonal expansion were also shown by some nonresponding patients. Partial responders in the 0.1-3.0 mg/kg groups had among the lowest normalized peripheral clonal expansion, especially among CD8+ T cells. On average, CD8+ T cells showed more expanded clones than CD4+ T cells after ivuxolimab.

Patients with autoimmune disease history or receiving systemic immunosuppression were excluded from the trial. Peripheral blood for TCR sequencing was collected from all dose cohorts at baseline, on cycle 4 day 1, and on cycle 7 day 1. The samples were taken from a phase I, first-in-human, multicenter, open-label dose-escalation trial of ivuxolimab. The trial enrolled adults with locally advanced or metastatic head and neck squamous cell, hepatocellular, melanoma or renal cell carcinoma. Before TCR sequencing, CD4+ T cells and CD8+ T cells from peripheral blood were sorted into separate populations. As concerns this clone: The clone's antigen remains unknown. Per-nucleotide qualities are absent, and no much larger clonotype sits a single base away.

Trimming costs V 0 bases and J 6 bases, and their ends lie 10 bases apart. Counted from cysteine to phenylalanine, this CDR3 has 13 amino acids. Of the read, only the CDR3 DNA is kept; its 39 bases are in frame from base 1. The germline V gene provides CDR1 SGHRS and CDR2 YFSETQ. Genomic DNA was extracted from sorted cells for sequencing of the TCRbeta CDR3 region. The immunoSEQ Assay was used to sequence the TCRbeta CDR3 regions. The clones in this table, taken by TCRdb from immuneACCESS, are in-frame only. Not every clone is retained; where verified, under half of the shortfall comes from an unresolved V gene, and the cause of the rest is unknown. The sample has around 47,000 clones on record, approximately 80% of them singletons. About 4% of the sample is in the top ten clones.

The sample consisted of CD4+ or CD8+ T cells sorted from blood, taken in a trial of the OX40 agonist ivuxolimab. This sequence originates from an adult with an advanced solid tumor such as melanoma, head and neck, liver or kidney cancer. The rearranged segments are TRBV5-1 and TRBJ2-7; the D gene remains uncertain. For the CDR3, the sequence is CASSLVQGSEQYF. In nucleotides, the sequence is TGCGCCAGCAGCTTGGTACAAGGGTCCGAGCAGTACTTC. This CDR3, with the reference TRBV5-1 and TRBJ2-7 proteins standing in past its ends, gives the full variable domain KAGVTQTPRYLIKTRGQQVTLSCSPISGHRSVSWYQQTPGQGLQFLFEYFSETQRNKGNFPGRFSGRQFSNSRSEMNVSTLELGDSALYLCASSLVQGSEQYFGPGTRLTVT.